These 10 T cell receptor beta chains came from one sample sequenced in a study of beta chain features in type 1 diabetes. The authors reverse transcribed all of the isolated RNA, so sequencing captured expressed TCRB transcripts. Assay used: immunoSEQ multiplex PCR; TCRdb lists only in-frame clones, some missing. The table lists 850,000 to 900,000 clones, roughly 15% of them singletons. The sequenced sample was naive CD4+ T cells from blood. These receptors all stem from a woman under 30 in good health.

As for this clone: Additional DNA sequences in this sample encode the identical CDR3. This chain joins TRBV5-1 and TRBJ2-1, with 9 nucleotides matching TRBD2. After removal of 3 bases from V and 0 bases from J, the junction contained 1 base not matched to a gene. CDR1 is SGHRS, CDR2 YFSETQ, per germline. The CDR3 runs to 15 residues. This chain's CDR3 is CASSSGLASYNEQFF. CDR3 bases: TGCGCCAGCAGCTCGGGACTAGCCTCCTACAATGAGCAGTTCTTC.

The chain is built from TRBV7-8 and TRBJ2-1; D ambiguous. The V gene's germline CDR1 is SGHVS and CDR2 FQNEAQ. The CDR3 totals 12 residues. Trimming removed 5 bases from V and 10 bases from J, with 12 bases in between. Written as DNA, the CDR3 is TGTGCCAGCAGCCCCTTGGTAGCCGAGCAGTTCTTC. Encoded protein: CASSPLVAEQFF.

V gene TRBV7-9 combines with J gene TRBJ2-5; D is perhaps TRBD1 or TRBD2 (5 bases each). This CDR3 is built from 15 residues. The germline V and J ends were trimmed by 4 bases and 5 bases, with 17 bases remaining between them. Per the germline V gene, CDR1 is SEHNR and CDR2 is FQNEAQ (reference sequence). The DNA of the CDR3 is TGTGCCAGCAGCTCCCCGGGACCTGGAGAGGAGACCCAGTACTTC. It yields the protein CASSSPGPGEETQYF. Filled out from reference TRBV7-9 and TRBJ2-5, the complete variable domain reads DTGVSQNPRHKITKRGQNVTFRCDPISEHNRLYWYRQTLGQGPEFLTYFQNEAQLEKSRLLSDRFSAERPKGSFSTLEIQRTEQGDSAMYLCASSSPGPGEETQYFGPGTRLLVL.

The V and J genes are TRBV5-6 and TRBJ2-7; D unresolved. The CDR3 extends over 11 amino acids. Germline values: CDR1 SGHDT, CDR2 YYEEEE. V lost 2 bases to trimming and J lost 6 bases, with 6 bases between them. CDR3 nucleotides: TGTGCCAGCAGCTTAAACCGCGAGCAGTACTTC. Translation: CASSLNREQYF.

The chain carries TRBV2 and TRBJ1-4; D is unclear. CDR3 length: 19 amino acids. Germline V gene sequence: CDR1 SNHLY, CDR2 FYNNEI. V shed 6 bases and J shed 0 bases, with 23 bases lying between them. CDR3 in DNA: TGTGCCAGCAGGGACCCTATTCCGAGCCGAAAAGCAACTAATGAAAAACTGTTTTTT. Protein: CASRDPIPSRKATNEKLFF. Full variable domain (missing parts from reference TRBV2 and TRBJ1-4): EPEVTQTPSHQVTQMGQEVILRCVPISNHLYFYWYRQILGQKVEFLVSFYNNEISEKSEIFDDQFSVERPDGSNFTLKIRSTKLEDSAMYFCASRDPIPSRKATNEKLFFGSGTQLSVL.

This clone was recorded once. This chain links TRBV28 with TRBJ2-3; 7 positions match TRBD2. Germline lookup yields CDR1 MDHEN and CDR2 SYDVKM. The CDR3 runs 17 residues. J was trimmed by 2 bases and V by 6 bases; bases with no gene match: 14. The CDR3 DNA follows: TGTGCCAGCAGCCCTTTCGGTTGGGAGGGAACCACAGATACGCAGTATTTT. Protein sequence: CASSPFGWEGTTDTQYF.

This clone was seen a few times. V gene TRBV7-9 combines with J gene TRBJ2-1, with D unresolved. CDR3 length: 12 residues. V lost 3 bases and J 10 bases, leaving 10 bases between the germline ends. Germline assignment: CDR1 SEHNR and CDR2 FQNEAQ (reference sequence). Here the CDR3 DNA reads TGTGCCAGCAGCTTGACACTCACCGAGCAGTTCTTC. It translates to CASSLTLTEQFF.

The rearrangement links TRBV28 to TRBJ1-5, with a tentative D call TRBD1 (5 bases). V lost 5 bases and J lost 7, with 15 bases in between. Germline lookup yields CDR1 MDHEN and CDR2 SYDVKM. The CDR3 extends over 14 amino acids. The CDR3 DNA reads TGTGCCAGCAGTCCCTTCATGAGGGGACAGCCCCAGCATTTT. Translated: CASSPFMRGQPQHF.

A few counts support this clone. This rearrangement joins TRBV28 to TRBJ1-2; D is ambiguous. The length of the CDR3 is 11 residues. The germline V gene encodes CDR1 MDHEN and CDR2 SYDVKM. Trimming removed 3 bases from V and 8 bases from J, with 7 bases in between. The CDR3 region is CASSLDGGYTF. As DNA, the CDR3 is TGTGCCAGCAGTTTGGACGGGGGCTACACCTTC.

This CDR3 reads CASSPRSGGSSYEQYF. CDR3 sequence (DNA): TGTGCCAGCTCACCACGTTCTGGCGGGAGTTCCTACGAGCAGTACTTC. The rearrangement uses TRBV18 and TRBJ2-7; 7 bases match TRBD2. The CDR3 spans 16 residues. Germline CDR1 is KGHSH and CDR2 is LQKENI. Unmatched junction bases numbered 7, after V lost 1 base and J lost 1 base.